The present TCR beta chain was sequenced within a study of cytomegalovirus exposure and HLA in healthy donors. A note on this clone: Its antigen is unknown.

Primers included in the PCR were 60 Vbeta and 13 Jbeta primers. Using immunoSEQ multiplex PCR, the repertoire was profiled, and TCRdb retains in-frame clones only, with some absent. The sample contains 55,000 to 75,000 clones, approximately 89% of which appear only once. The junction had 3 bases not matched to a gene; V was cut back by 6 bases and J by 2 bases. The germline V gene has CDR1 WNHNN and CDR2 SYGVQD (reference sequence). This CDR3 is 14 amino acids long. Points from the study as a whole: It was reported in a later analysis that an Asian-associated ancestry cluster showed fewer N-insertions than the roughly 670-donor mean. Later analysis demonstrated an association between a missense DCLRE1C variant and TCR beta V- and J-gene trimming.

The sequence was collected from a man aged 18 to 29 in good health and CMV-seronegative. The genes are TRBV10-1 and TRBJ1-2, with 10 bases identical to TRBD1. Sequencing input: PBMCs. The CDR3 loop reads CASSGTGVNYGYTF. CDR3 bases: TGCGCCAGCAGCGGGACAGGGGTGAACTATGGCTACACCTTC.